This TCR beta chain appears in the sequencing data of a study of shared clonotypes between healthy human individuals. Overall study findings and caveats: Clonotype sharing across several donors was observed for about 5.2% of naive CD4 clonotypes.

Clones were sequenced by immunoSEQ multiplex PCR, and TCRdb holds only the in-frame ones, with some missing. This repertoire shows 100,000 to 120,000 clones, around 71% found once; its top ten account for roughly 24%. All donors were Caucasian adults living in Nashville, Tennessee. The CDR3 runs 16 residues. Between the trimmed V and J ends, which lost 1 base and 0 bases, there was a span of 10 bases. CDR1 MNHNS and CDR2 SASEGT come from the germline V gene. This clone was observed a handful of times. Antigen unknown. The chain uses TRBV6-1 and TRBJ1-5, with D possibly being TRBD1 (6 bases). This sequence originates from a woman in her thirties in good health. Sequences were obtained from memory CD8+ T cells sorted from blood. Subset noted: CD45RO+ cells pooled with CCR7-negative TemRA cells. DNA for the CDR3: TGTGCCAGCAGTGAAGACCCAGGGGATAGCAATCAGCCCCAGCATTTT. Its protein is CASSEDPGDSNQPQHF.